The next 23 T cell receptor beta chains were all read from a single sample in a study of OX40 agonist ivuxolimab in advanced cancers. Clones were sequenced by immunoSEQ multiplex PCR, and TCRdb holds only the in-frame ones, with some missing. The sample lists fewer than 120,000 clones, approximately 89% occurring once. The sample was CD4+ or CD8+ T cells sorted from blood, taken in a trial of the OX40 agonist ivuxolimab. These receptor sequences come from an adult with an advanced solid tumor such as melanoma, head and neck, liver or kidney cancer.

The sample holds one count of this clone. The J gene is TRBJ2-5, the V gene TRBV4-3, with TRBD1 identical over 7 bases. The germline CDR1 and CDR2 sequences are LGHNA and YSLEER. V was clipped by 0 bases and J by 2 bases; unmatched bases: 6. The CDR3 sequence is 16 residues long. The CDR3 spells CASSQDWDSRQETQYF. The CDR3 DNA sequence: TGCGCCAGCAGCCAAGATTGGGACAGTAGACAAGAGACCCAGTACTTC.

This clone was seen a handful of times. The CDR3 DNA is TGTGCCAGTACTTTAACGGGACAGGTACCTTCACCCCTCCACTTT. It yields the protein CASTLTGQVPSPLHF. The chain has TRBV19 and TRBJ1-6, with TRBD1 matching over 8 bases. The CDR3 runs to 15 residues. Germline-derived CDR1 and CDR2 are LNHDA and SQIVND (reference sequence). V lost 7 bases to trimming and J lost 9 bases; unmatched junction nucleotides: 11.

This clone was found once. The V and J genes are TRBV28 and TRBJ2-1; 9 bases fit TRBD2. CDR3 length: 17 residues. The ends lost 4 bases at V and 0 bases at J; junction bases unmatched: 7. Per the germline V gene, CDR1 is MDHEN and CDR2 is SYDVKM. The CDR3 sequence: CASSSGAGGSSYNEQFF. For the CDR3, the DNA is TGTGCCAGCAGTTCCGGGGCGGGAGGGAGCTCCTACAATGAGCAGTTCTTC.

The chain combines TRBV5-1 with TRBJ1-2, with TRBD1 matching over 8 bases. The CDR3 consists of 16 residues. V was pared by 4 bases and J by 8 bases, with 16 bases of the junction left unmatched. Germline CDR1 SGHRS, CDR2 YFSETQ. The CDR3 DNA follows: TGCGCCAGCAGCCCTGACAGGGGAGCTTCTATAGGGGGCTACACCTTC. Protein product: CASSPDRGASIGGYTF. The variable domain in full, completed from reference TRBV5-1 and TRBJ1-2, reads KAGVTQTPRYLIKTRGQQVTLSCSPISGHRSVSWYQQTPGQGLQFLFEYFSETQRNKGNFPGRFSGRQFSNSRSEMNVSTLELGDSALYLCASSPDRGASIGGYTFGSGTRLTVV.

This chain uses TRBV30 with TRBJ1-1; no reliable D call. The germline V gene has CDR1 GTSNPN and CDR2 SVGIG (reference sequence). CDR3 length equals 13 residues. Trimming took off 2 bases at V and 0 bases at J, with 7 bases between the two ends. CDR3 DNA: TGTGCCTGGAGTAAGGGTTTGAACACTGAAGCTTTCTTT. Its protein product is CAWSKGLNTEAFF.

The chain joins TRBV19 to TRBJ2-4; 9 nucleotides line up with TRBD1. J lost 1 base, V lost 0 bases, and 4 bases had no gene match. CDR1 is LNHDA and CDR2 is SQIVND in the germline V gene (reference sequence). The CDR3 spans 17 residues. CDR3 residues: CASSIEGQGSAKNIQYF. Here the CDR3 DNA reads TGTGCCAGTAGTATAGAGGGACAGGGCTCTGCCAAAAACATTCAGTACTTC.

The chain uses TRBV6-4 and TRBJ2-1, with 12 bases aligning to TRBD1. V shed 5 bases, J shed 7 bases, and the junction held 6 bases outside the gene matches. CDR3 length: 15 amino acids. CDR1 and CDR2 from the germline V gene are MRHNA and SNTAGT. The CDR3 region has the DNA TGTGCCAGCAGTACCGGGACAGGGGGCTCAAATGAGCAGTTCTTC. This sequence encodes CASSTGTGGSNEQFF.

The CDR3 region is CASSLVGGIADTQYF. CDR3 coding DNA: TGCGCCAGCAGCTTGGTGGGAGGGATTGCAGATACGCAGTATTTT. This sequence joins TRBV5-1 and TRBJ2-3, with 7 bases identical to TRBD2. V shed 0 bases, J shed 4 bases, and the junction held 5 bases outside the gene matches. The CDR3 is made up of 15 amino acids. Germline values: CDR1 SGHRS, CDR2 YFSETQ.

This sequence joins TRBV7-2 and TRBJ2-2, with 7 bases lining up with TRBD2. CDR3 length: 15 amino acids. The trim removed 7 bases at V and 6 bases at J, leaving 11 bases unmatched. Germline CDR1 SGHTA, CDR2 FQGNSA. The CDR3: CASTLNPGRSGELFF. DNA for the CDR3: TGTGCCAGCACCCTCAACCCCGGGAGGTCCGGGGAGCTGTTTTTT.

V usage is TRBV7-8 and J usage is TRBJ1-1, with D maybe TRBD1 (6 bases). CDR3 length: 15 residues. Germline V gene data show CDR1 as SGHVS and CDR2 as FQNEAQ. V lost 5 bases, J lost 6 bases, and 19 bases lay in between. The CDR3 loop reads CASSPSGQLVSEAFF. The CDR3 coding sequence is TGTGCCAGCAGCCCATCCGGACAGTTAGTCTCTGAAGCTTTCTTT.

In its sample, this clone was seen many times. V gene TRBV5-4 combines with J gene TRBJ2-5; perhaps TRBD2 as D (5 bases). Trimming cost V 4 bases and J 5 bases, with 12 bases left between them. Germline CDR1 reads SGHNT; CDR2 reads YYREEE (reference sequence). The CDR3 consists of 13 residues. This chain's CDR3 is CASSLTAEETQYF. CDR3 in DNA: TGTGCCAGCAGCCTAACAGCGGAGGAGACCCAGTACTTC.

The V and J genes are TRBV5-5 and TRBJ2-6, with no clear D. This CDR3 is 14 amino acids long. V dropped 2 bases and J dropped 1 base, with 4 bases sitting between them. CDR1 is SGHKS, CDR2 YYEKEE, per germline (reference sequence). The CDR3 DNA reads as TGTGCCAGCAGCTTCCCATCTGGGGCCAACGTCCTGACTTTC. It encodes CASSFPSGANVLTF.

The CDR3 here is CASSLSKPRQADYSNQPQHF. The CDR3 DNA is TGTGCCAGCAGCCTGTCAAAGCCGAGACAAGCCGACTATAGCAATCAGCCCCAGCATTTT. The chain is built from TRBV21-1 and TRBJ1-5. TRBV21-1 is reported as a pseudogene. This CDR3 has 20 residues.

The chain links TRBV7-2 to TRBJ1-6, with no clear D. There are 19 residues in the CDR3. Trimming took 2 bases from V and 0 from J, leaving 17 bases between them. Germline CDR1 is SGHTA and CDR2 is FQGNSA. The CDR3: CASSLLIPGESSYNSPLHF. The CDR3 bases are TGTGCCAGCAGCTTACTAATCCCAGGAGAGAGCTCCTATAATTCACCCCTCCACTTT.

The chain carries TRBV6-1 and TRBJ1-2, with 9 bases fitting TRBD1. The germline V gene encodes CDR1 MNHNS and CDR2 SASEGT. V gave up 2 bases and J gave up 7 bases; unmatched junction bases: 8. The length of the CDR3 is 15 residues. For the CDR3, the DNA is TGTGCCAGCAGTGAAAATACAGGGGGCATAGGTGGCTACACCTTC. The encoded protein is CASSENTGGIGGYTF.

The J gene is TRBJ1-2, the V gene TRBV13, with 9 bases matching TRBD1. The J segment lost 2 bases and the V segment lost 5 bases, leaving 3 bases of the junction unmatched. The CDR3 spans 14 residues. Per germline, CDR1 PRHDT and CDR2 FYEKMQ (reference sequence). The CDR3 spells CASSLGTGNYGYTF. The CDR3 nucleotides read TGTGCCAGCAGCCTTGGGACAGGGAACTATGGCTACACCTTC.

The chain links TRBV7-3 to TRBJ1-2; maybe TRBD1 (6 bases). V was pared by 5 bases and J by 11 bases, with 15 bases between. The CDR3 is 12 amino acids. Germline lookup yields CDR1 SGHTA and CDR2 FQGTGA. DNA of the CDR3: TGTGCCAGCAGCCTTACGGGGGCTGGGTACACCTTC. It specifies CASSLTGAGYTF.

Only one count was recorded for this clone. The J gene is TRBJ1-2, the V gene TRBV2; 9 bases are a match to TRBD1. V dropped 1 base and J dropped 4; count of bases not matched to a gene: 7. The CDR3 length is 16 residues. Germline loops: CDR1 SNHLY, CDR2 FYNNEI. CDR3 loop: CASSEGDRAPPYGYTF. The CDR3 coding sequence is TGTGCCAGCAGTGAAGGGGACAGGGCCCCTCCCTATGGCTACACCTTC.

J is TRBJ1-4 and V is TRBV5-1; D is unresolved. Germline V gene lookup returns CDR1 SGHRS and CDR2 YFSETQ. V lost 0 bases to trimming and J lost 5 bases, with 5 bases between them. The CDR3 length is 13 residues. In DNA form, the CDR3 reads TGCGCCAGCAGCTTGGCTCAGAATGAAAAACTGTTTTTT. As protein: CASSLAQNEKLFF.

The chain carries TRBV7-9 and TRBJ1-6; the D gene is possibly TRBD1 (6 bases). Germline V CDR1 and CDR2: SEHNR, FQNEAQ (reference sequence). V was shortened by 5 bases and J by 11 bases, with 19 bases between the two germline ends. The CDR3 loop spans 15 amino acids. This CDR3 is CASSRRGGAYAPLHF. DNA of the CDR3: TGTGCCAGCAGCCGGAGAGGGGGGGCATATGCACCCCTCCACTTT.

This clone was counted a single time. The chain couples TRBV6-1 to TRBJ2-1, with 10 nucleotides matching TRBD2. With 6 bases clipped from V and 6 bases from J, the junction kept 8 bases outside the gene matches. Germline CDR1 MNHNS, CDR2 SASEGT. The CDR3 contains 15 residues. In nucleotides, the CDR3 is TGTGCCAGCAGGTACACTAGCGGGATAGCCAATGAGCAGTTCTTC. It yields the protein CASRYTSGIANEQFF.

The CDR3 protein is CASQEGADSYEQYF. Here the CDR3 DNA reads TGCGCCAGTCAGGAGGGTGCCGACTCCTACGAGCAGTACTTC. The J gene is TRBJ2-7, the V gene TRBV5-1; tentative D call: TRBD2 (6 bases). Germline V gene data show CDR1 as SGHRS and CDR2 as YFSETQ. The V and J ends lost 8 bases and 0 bases respectively, with 15 bases between them. The CDR3 extends over 14 amino acids.

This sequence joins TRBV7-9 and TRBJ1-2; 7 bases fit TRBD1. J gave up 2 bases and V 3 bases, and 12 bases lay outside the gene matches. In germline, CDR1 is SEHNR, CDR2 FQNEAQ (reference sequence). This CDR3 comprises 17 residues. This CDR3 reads CASSFFSGTADNYGYTF. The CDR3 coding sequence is TGTGCCAGCAGCTTTTTCTCCGGGACAGCCGACAACTATGGCTACACCTTC.